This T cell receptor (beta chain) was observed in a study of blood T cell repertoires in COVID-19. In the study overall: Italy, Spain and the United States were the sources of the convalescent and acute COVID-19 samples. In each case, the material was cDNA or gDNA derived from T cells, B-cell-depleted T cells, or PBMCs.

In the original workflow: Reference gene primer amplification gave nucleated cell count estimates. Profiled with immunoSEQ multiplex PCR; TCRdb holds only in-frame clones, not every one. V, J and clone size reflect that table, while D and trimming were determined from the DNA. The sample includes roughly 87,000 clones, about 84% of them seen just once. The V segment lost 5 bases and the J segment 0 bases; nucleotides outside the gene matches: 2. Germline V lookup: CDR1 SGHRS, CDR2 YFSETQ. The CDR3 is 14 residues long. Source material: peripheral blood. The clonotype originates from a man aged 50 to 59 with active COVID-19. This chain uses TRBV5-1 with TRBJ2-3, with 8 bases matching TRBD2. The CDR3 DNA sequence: TGCGCCAGCAGGACTAGCGTTAGCACAGATACGCAGTATTTT. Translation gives CASRTSVSTDTQYF.